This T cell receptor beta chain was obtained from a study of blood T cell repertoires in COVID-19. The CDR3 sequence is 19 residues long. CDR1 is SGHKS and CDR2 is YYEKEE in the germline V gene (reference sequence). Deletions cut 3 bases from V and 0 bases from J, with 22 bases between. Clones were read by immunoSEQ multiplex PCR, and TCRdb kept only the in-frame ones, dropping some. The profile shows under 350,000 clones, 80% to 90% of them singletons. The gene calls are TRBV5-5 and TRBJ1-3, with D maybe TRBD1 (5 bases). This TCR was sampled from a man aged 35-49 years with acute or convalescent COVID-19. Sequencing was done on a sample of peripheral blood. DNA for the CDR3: TGTGCCAGCAGCTGGGGCGGGGTGTCAGGTTTAAGCTCTGGAAACACCATATATTTT. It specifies CASSWGGVSGLSSGNTIYF.